This passage covers 30 T cell receptor beta chains from one sample sequenced in a study of shared T cell receptors in the human thymus (dated by TCRdb to about 2021). Preparation of the library involved the immunoSEQ multiplex PCR assay. As stored in TCRdb, this immuneACCESS dataset retains in-frame rearrangements with V and J assigned. A fraction of the clones does not appear; measured against another copy, unresolved V genes explain less than half of the discrepancy, and the remainder lacks a known reason. Counted in this sample were approximately 730,000 clones; 70% to 90% of them appeared once. 0.0095% to 0.013% of the sample goes to the ten largest clones. The same data also contributed to another study, on human thymus T cells.

The sample comprised thymocytes. The receptor source for this set is a girl less than two years old with a congenital heart defect. Donor details come from another sample of the same person, matched by shared clones.

The chain links TRBV27 to TRBJ2-5; possibly TRBD1 for D (5 bases). Germline V gene lookup returns CDR1 MNHEY and CDR2 SMNVEV (reference sequence). V was shortened by 5 bases and J by 5 bases, with 21 bases between the two germline ends. The CDR3 length is 16 residues. The DNA for the CDR3 is TGTGCCAGCAGTATAGTGGGGCCCTCGGAAGGGGAGACCCAGTACTTC. Translated: CASSIVGPSEGETQYF.

The gene calls are TRBV19 and TRBJ2-1, with TRBD1 matching over 8 bases. In germline, CDR1 is LNHDA, CDR2 SQIVND (reference sequence). CDR3 length equals 15 residues. With V trimmed by 4 bases and J by 5 bases, 7 bases remained unmatched. CDR3 bases: TGTGCCAGTAGTAATCGGACAGGGAGTAACAATGAGCAGTTCTTC. Translation gives CASSNRTGSNNEQFF.

This chain connects TRBV9 to TRBJ2-3; D remains ambiguous. The V end was cut by 4 bases, the J end by 1 base, with 10 bases between. The CDR3 length is 14 residues. The V gene's germline CDR1 is SGDLS and CDR2 YYNGEE. CDR3 in DNA: TGTGCCAGCAGCCCCAAACGGGGCACAGATACGCAGTATTTT. Translating it yields CASSPKRGTDTQYF.

Concerning this clone: The junction differs from germline at one of its ends, possibly a read error. The rearrangement joins TRBV20-1 to TRBJ1-6, with D unclear. The CDR3 extends over 10 amino acids. Looked up from germline, CDR1 is DFQATT and CDR2 is SNEGSKA (reference sequence). In DNA, the CDR3 is TGCAGTGCAAAGGAGGTCCTGCCTCTGTTT. Encoded protein: CSAKEVLPLF.

This clone was detected a few times. The CDR3 DNA reads as TGTGCCAGCAGCCAAGAACTATTAGCGGGGGGCCTCGACACCGGGGAGCTGTTTTTT. Its translation: CASSQELLAGGLDTGELFF. The genes are TRBV14 and TRBJ2-2, with 10 bases fitting TRBD2. Looked up from germline, CDR1 is SGHDN and CDR2 is FVKESK. The CDR3 runs 19 residues. Trimming took 0 bases from V and 3 from J; bases not matched to a gene: 10. The full variable domain, rest sourced from reference TRBV14 and TRBJ2-2, is EAGVTQFPSHSVIEKGQTVTLRCDPISGHDNLYWYRRVMGKEIKFLLHFVKESKQDESGMPNNRFLAERTGGTYSTLKVQPAELEDSGVYFCASSQELLAGGLDTGELFFGEGSRLTVL.

The chain is built from TRBV11-1 and TRBJ2-5; 7 bases fit TRBD2. V shed 5 bases, J shed 2 bases, and the junction held 8 bases outside the gene matches. The CDR3 is made up of 15 amino acids. Germline V gives CDR1 SGHAT, CDR2 FQDESV (reference sequence). The CDR3 loop is CASSSWDYLQETQYF. CDR3 nucleotide sequence: TGTGCCAGCAGCAGTTGGGACTACTTACAAGAGACCCAGTACTTC.

This clone was seen just once. The chain carries TRBV14 and TRBJ2-1, with 8 bases identical to TRBD1. Germline V CDR1 and CDR2: SGHDN, FVKESK. The V gene end was trimmed by 5 bases and the J gene end by 6 bases; junction bases not matched to a gene: 3. The CDR3 runs to 13 residues. The CDR3 here is CASSGTGSNEQFF. For the CDR3, the DNA is TGTGCCAGCAGCGGGACAGGCTCCAATGAGCAGTTCTTC.

The V and J genes are TRBV14 and TRBJ1-4, with D unresolved. Germline V CDR1 and CDR2: SGHDN, FVKESK. With 4 bases removed from V and 8 bases from J, the gap between germline ends came to 11 bases. This CDR3 spans 13 amino acids. CDR3 region: CASSRGLPEKLFF. CDR3 bases: TGTGCCAGCAGCCGTGGACTACCCGAAAAACTGTTTTTT.

Note on this clone: An end of the junction does not agree with germline; a read error may underlie this. Different DNA sequences within this sample yield the same CDR3. This sequence joins TRBV5-1 and TRBJ1-2; D may be TRBD1 (5 bases). CDR1 is SGHRS and CDR2 is YFSETQ in the germline V gene. The CDR3 length is 17 residues. The CDR3 DNA sequence: TGCGCCAGCAGCTTGGAGGCCAGGGCCGGTGGTAACTATGGCTACACCTTT. This translates into CASSLEARAGGNYGYTF.

V usage is TRBV11-2 and J usage is TRBJ1-1, with D unresolved. Germline CDR1 SGHAT, CDR2 FQNNGV. V lost 5 bases to trimming and J lost 5 bases, with 15 bases between them. The CDR3 runs to 14 residues. The CDR3 nucleotides read TGTGCCAGCAGCACTCGATCCCCATCGACTGAAGCTTTCTTT. It yields the protein CASSTRSPSTEAFF.

This chain joins TRBV6-1 and TRBJ1-3; TRBD1 is a possible D gene (6 bases). CDR1 is MNHNS and CDR2 is SASEGT in the germline V gene. The V end was cut by 6 bases, the J end by 2 bases, with 11 bases between. CDR3 length: 14 amino acids. The CDR3 coding sequence is TGTGCCAGCAGACAGGGTCTGGCTGGAAACACCATATATTTT. This gives the protein CASRQGLAGNTIYF.

The J gene is TRBJ1-1, the V gene TRBV12-5; D remains unclear. V lost 0 bases and J lost 3, with 17 bases in between. Germline-derived CDR1 and CDR2 are LGHNT and FRNRAP. The CDR3 extends over 17 amino acids. The CDR3 DNA sequence: TGTGCTAGTGGTTTGGTACCCGACAAAGGCCTGCACACTGAAGCTTTCTTT. This codes for CASGLVPDKGLHTEAFF.

The chain recombines TRBV6-5 with TRBJ2-7, with no clear D. V was shortened by 5 bases and J by 0 bases, with 11 bases between the two germline ends. Germline V gives CDR1 MNHEY, CDR2 SVGAGI. The CDR3 consists of 14 residues. This CDR3 is CASSLIRSSYEQYF. The CDR3 DNA is TGTGCCAGCAGTCTGATAAGGAGCTCCTACGAGCAGTACTTC.

The sample holds one count of this clone. The chain couples TRBV14 to TRBJ1-6, with no clear D. Germline V gives CDR1 SGHDN, CDR2 FVKESK. The CDR3 has 16 amino acids. V lost 3 bases, J lost 0 bases, and 9 bases lay in between. CDR3 sequence: CASSHTKSSYNSPLHF. CDR3 coding DNA: TGTGCCAGCAGCCATACCAAGAGCTCCTATAATTCACCCCTCCACTTT. The full variable domain, rest sourced from reference TRBV14 and TRBJ1-6, is EAGVTQFPSHSVIEKGQTVTLRCDPISGHDNLYWYRRVMGKEIKFLLHFVKESKQDESGMPNNRFLAERTGGTYSTLKVQPAELEDSGVYFCASSHTKSSYNSPLHFGNGTRLTVT.

The chain employs TRBV7-2 and TRBJ2-5; tentatively, D is TRBD2 (5 bases). This CDR3 is built from 15 residues. V dropped 0 bases and J dropped 5 bases, with 13 bases sitting between them. Looked up from germline, CDR1 is SGHTA and CDR2 is FQGNSA. The CDR3 is CASSLASRWRETQYF. CDR3 bases: TGTGCCAGCAGCTTAGCAAGTAGGTGGAGGGAGACCCAGTACTTC.

The chain uses TRBV9 and TRBJ2-1, with D tentatively TRBD2 (5 bases). The germline gives CDR1 SGDLS, CDR2 YYNGEE. V was clipped by 3 bases and J by 4 bases, with 14 bases between them. The CDR3 sequence is 15 residues long. The CDR3 region is CASSGSGFGYNEQFF. As DNA, the CDR3 is TGTGCCAGCAGCGGAAGCGGCTTTGGGTACAATGAGCAGTTCTTC.

The rearrangement links TRBV28 to TRBJ2-2; D is possibly TRBD2 (5 bases). V was shortened by 3 bases and J by 0 bases, with 11 bases between the two germline ends. This CDR3 contains 16 residues. Germline V CDR1 and CDR2: MDHEN, SYDVKM. CDR3: CASSFAAGANTGELFF. CDR3 bases: TGTGCCAGCAGTTTCGCGGCGGGTGCGAACACCGGGGAGCTGTTTTTT.

This rearrangement joins TRBV9 to TRBJ1-3; no reliable D call. This CDR3 spans 17 amino acids. V lost 2 bases to trimming and J lost 0 bases, with 15 bases between them. Germline loops: CDR1 SGDLS, CDR2 YYNGEE. The CDR3 sequence: CASSVNQQIGSGNTIYF. The CDR3 bases are TGTGCCAGCAGCGTTAATCAACAGATCGGCTCTGGAAACACCATATATTTT.

This clone occurred once. V gene TRBV14 combines with J gene TRBJ1-3, with D possibly TRBD1 on 6 matching bases. The germline V gene encodes CDR1 SGHDN and CDR2 FVKESK. Trimming took off 1 base at V and 4 bases at J, with 14 bases between the two ends. CDR3 length equals 16 residues. This chain's CDR3 is CASSQASDRWGNTIYF. The DNA of the CDR3 is TGTGCCAGCAGCCAAGCGTCCGACAGGTGGGGAAACACCATATATTTT.

This clone was seen only a few times. The chain combines TRBV18 with TRBJ1-4; TRBD1 aligns across 7 bases. V was pared by 0 bases and J by 4 bases, with 2 bases of the junction left unmatched. This CDR3 has 15 amino acids. Germline CDR1 is KGHSH and CDR2 is LQKENI. This chain's CDR3 is CASSPPGQFNEKLFF. The CDR3, as DNA: TGTGCCAGCTCACCACCGGGACAGTTTAATGAAAAACTGTTTTTT. The whole variable domain, remainder taken from reference TRBV18 and TRBJ1-4, is NAGVMQNPRHLVRRRGQEARLRCSPMKGHSHVYWYRQLPEEGLKFMVYLQKENIIDESGMPKERFSAEFPKEGPSILRIQQVVRGDSAAYFCASSPPGQFNEKLFFGSGTQLSVL.

The chain joins TRBV6-5 to TRBJ2-7, with 9 bases aligning to TRBD2. The CDR3 extends over 15 amino acids. V lost 6 bases to trimming and J lost 3 bases; unmatched junction nucleotides: 9. CDR1 is MNHEY and CDR2 is SVGAGI in the germline V gene. CDR3 protein: CASRAGGGLDYEQYF. CDR3 in DNA: TGTGCCAGCAGAGCGGGGGGAGGTCTCGACTACGAGCAGTACTTC.

The chain has TRBV19 and TRBJ1-5, with 7 bases that match TRBD1. V lost 3 bases and J lost 3; bases outside the gene matches: 5. Germline loops: CDR1 LNHDA, CDR2 SQIVND (reference sequence). This CDR3 spans 15 amino acids. The CDR3 nucleotides are TGTGCCAGTAGTATCAGGGGGAGTGCCAATCAGCCCCAGCATTTT. The encoded protein is CASSIRGSANQPQHF.

V usage is TRBV6-5 and J usage is TRBJ1-5, with 11 bases identical to TRBD1. The junction had 7 bases not matched to a gene; V was cut back by 5 bases and J by 10 bases. The V gene's germline CDR1 is MNHEY and CDR2 SVGAGI. The CDR3 extends over 14 amino acids. CDR3 sequence reads: CASSNRDRGYPQHF. The CDR3 nucleotides read TGTGCCAGCAGTAACCGGGACAGGGGGTATCCCCAGCATTTT.

The genes are TRBV6-5 and TRBJ1-1; 8 nucleotides match TRBD1. The CDR3 sequence is 16 residues long. After removal of 4 bases from V and 5 bases from J, the junction contained 12 bases not matched to a gene. Germline CDR1 is MNHEY and CDR2 is SVGAGI. The DNA for the CDR3 is TGTGCCAGCAGTTGCGGACAGGGTCGAGTAGGTACTGAAGCTTTCTTT. This gives the protein CASSCGQGRVGTEAFF.

The rearrangement joins TRBV28 to TRBJ2-5; the D gene is possibly TRBD1 (6 bases). This CDR3 has 16 residues. CDR1 is MDHEN and CDR2 is SYDVKM in the germline V gene. Trimming left V 1 base short and J 3 bases short, with 15 bases between. The CDR3, as DNA: TGTGCCAGCAGTTTATATGGCGCAGGGGCTGAAGAGACCCAGTACTTC. Protein sequence: CASSLYGAGAEETQYF.

The V gene is TRBV7-4, the J gene TRBJ1-4; D possibly corresponds to TRBD1 (6 bases). Germline assignment: CDR1 SGHVT and CDR2 SQSDAQ. CDR3 length equals 17 residues. V was cut by 5 bases and J by 4 bases, with 20 bases left in between. CDR3 in DNA: TGTGCCAGCAGCCTTATTCCCCCGGGACAATTTAATGAAAAACTGTTTTTT. Amino acids: CASSLIPPGQFNEKLFF. Full variable domain (remainder filled in from reference TRBV7-4 and TRBJ1-4): GAGVSQSPRYKVAKRGRDVALRCDSISGHVTLYWYRQTLGQGSEVLTYSQSDAQRDKSGRPSGRFSAERPERSVSTLKIQRTEQGDSAVYLCASSLIPPGQFNEKLFFGSGTQLSVL.

The chain uses TRBV6-1 and TRBJ1-6; the match to TRBD1 covers 9 bases. Germline CDR1 and CDR2: MNHNS and SASEGT. The CDR3 is 14 residues long. Trimming cost V 8 bases and J 7 bases; bases outside gene matches: 6. The CDR3 sequence: CASGWTGENSPLHF. The CDR3, as DNA: TGTGCCAGCGGCTGGACAGGGGAGAATTCACCCCTCCACTTT.

The rearrangement joins TRBV5-4 to TRBJ1-1; D might be TRBD1 (5 bases). V dropped 2 bases and J dropped 8 bases, with 10 bases sitting between them. Germline V gene sequence: CDR1 SGHNT, CDR2 YYREEE (reference sequence). The CDR3 has 12 residues. The DNA of the CDR3 is TGTGCCAGCAGCTTTTGGAGGGGAGAAGCTTTCTTT. Translated: CASSFWRGEAFF.

The chain has TRBV5-6 and TRBJ1-2; TRBD1 is a possible D gene (6 bases). Germline values: CDR1 SGHDT, CDR2 YYEEEE. This CDR3 has 15 residues. With 4 bases removed from V and 3 bases from J, the gap between germline ends came to 16 bases. CDR3 in DNA: TGTGCCAGCAGCCTTCCCACAGGGCTAGACTATGGCTACACCTTC. This gives the protein CASSLPTGLDYGYTF.

The J gene is TRBJ1-2, the V gene TRBV6-4, with 7 bases that match TRBD1. The CDR3 consists of 18 residues. Germline lookup yields CDR1 MRHNA and CDR2 SNTAGT. V dropped 2 bases and J dropped 0; count of bases not matched to a gene: 12. CDR3 sequence: CASSDQPAGGTTNYGYTF. CDR3 in DNA: TGTGCCAGCAGTGACCAGCCAGCAGGGGGAACTACTAACTATGGCTACACCTTC.